The 31 T cell receptor beta chains in this list originate from one sample, sequenced in a study of blood T cell repertoires in COVID-19. Repertoires were generated with immunoSEQ multiplex PCR, while TCRdb's copy carries only in-frame clones and drops some. The sample has 300,000 or so clones; about 85% are singletons. Input material: PBMCs or T cells enriched from blood (not recorded which). These receptors originate from a woman younger than 45 who had recovered from COVID-19.

This clone was counted between two and nine times. The V call is TRBV7-8, the J call TRBJ1-6; D perhaps matches TRBD1 (5 bases). The germline CDR1 and CDR2 sequences are SGHVS and FQNEAQ. There are 16 residues in the CDR3. V was shortened by 2 bases and J by 7 bases, with 15 bases between the two germline ends. CDR3 loop: CASSLYQGGTNSPLHF. The CDR3 DNA reads as TGTGCCAGCAGCTTATACCAGGGAGGAACAAATTCACCCCTCCACTTT.

This chain uses TRBV6-5 with TRBJ2-5, with 8 bases that match TRBD2. The CDR3 runs to 14 residues. Germline trimming cut 7 bases from V and 0 bases from J; bases unmatched to any gene: 4. The germline CDR1 and CDR2 sequences are MNHEY and SVGAGI. CDR3 region: CASTRGGNQETQYF. CDR3 DNA: TGTGCCAGCACACGGGGGGGTAACCAAGAGACCCAGTACTTC.

The chain joins TRBV19 to TRBJ1-2; 7 bases map to TRBD1. This CDR3 spans 13 amino acids. Germline lookup yields CDR1 LNHDA and CDR2 SQIVND (reference sequence). The junction had 5 bases not matched to a gene; V was cut back by 3 bases and J by 7 bases. The CDR3 bases are TGTGCCAGTAGTATCGACAGGGCCGGTGGCTACACCTTC. This translates into CASSIDRAGGYTF.

The chain employs TRBV5-1 and TRBJ1-1, with 7 nucleotides matching TRBD1. The V and J ends lost 0 bases and 6 bases, in that order; junction bases with no gene match: 2. The CDR3 loop spans 13 amino acids. CDR1 is SGHRS, CDR2 YFSETQ, per germline. The CDR3 is CASSLAGQPEAFF. In DNA form, the CDR3 reads TGCGCCAGCAGCTTGGCGGGACAGCCTGAAGCTTTCTTT.

V gene TRBV19 combines with J gene TRBJ2-5; D might be TRBD1 (6 bases). Germline V gene data show CDR1 as LNHDA and CDR2 as SQIVND (reference sequence). There are 15 residues in the CDR3. Between the trimmed V and J ends, which lost 4 bases and 1 base, there was a span of 13 bases. CDR3 loop: CASSTSRTVQETQYF. The CDR3 DNA reads TGTGCCAGTAGTACCTCAAGGACAGTCCAAGAGACCCAGTACTTC.

The J gene is TRBJ1-5, the V gene TRBV6-5; 7 bases are shared with TRBD1. The length of the CDR3 is 13 residues. CDR1 MNHEY and CDR2 SVGAGI come from the germline V gene. Trimming at V came to 7 bases and at J to 4 bases, leaving 4 bases not matched to a gene. CDR3 sequence: CASNPGGNQPQHF. The CDR3 nucleotides are TGTGCCAGCAACCCAGGGGGAAATCAGCCCCAGCATTTT.

The rearrangement joins TRBV19 to TRBJ1-1; D is possibly TRBD1 (6 bases). V was trimmed by 5 bases and J by 5 bases, leaving 15 bases between them. Germline-derived CDR1 and CDR2 are LNHDA and SQIVND (reference sequence). This CDR3 comprises 14 residues. The CDR3, as DNA: TGTGCCAGTAGTCACAGGGCTATAGGAACTGAAGCTTTCTTT. Protein sequence: CASSHRAIGTEAFF.

The chain couples TRBV30 to TRBJ1-1; the D is unclear. Trimming left V 0 bases short and J 2 bases short, with 16 bases between. The CDR3 has 16 residues. Germline assignment: CDR1 GTSNPN and CDR2 SVGIG (reference sequence). The CDR3 loop is CAWSVDPVAVNTEAFF. In DNA, the CDR3 is TGTGCCTGGAGTGTAGATCCGGTTGCTGTTAACACTGAAGCTTTCTTT.

This clone was seen only once. V usage is TRBV19 and J usage is TRBJ2-1; TRBD2 is a possible D gene (6 bases). The CDR3 is made up of 15 amino acids. Germline assignment: CDR1 LNHDA and CDR2 SQIVND (reference sequence). Trimming left V 5 bases short and J 0 bases short, with 11 bases between. CDR3 sequence reads: CASSDRGSSYNEQFF. CDR3 DNA: TGTGCCAGTAGTGACCGGGGGAGCTCCTACAATGAGCAGTTCTTC.

The V gene is TRBV5-1, the J gene TRBJ1-1; 8 nucleotides align to TRBD1. The CDR3 runs 15 residues. Per germline, CDR1 SGHRS and CDR2 YFSETQ. After removal of 3 bases from V and 4 bases from J, the junction contained 8 bases not matched to a gene. CDR3 amino acids: CASSSQQGATTEAFF. The DNA of the CDR3 is TGCGCCAGCAGCTCCCAGCAGGGGGCGACCACTGAAGCTTTCTTT.

The genes are TRBV4-3 and TRBJ1-2, with no clear D. V lost 0 bases to trimming and J lost 8 bases, with 16 bases between them. CDR1 and CDR2 from the germline V gene are LGHNA and YSLEER. The CDR3 is 15 residues long. CDR3 in amino acids: CASSQDGGNSYGYTF. In nucleotides, the CDR3 is TGCGCCAGCAGCCAAGATGGCGGCAATTCCTACGGCTACACCTTC.

The CDR3 DNA is TGTGCCAGCAGCCGGCTTGGAGGCGAAGGCAATGAGCAGTTCTTC. Translated, it gives CASSRLGGEGNEQFF. The chain combines TRBV3-1 (or the pseudogene TRBV3-2) with TRBJ2-1; a possible D gene is TRBD2 (5 bases). Trimming shortened V by 4 bases and J by 6 bases, and 16 bases separated the two germline ends. The germline V gene has CDR1 LGHDT and CDR2 YNNKEL (reference sequence). CDR3 length: 15 residues.

The J gene is TRBJ2-5, the V gene TRBV9, with TRBD2 matching 10 bases. J gave up 2 bases and V 0 bases, and 7 bases lay outside the gene matches. Germline V gene lookup returns CDR1 SGDLS and CDR2 YYNGEE. This CDR3 has 17 residues. CDR3 nucleotides: TGTGCCAGCAGCGTAGGAGTGGGAGCGGGGGGGCAAGAGACCCAGTACTTC. The encoded protein is CASSVGVGAGGQETQYF.

V is TRBV9 and J is TRBJ1-1, with D possibly TRBD1 on 6 matching bases. Germline lookup yields CDR1 SGDLS and CDR2 YYNGEE. V lost 3 bases, J lost 11 bases, and 17 bases lay in between. The CDR3 covers 13 residues. CDR3 nucleotides: TGTGCCAGCAGCGCTGAACAGGGAGTCGATGCTTTCTTT. It specifies CASSAEQGVDAFF.

The chain couples TRBV6-5 to TRBJ2-3, with unresolved D. CDR3 size: 13 residues. V was pared by 10 bases and J by 4 bases, with 15 bases between. The germline gives CDR1 MNHEY, CDR2 SVGAGI. The CDR3 nucleotides read TGTGCCACCTACCGAAACGTCGCAGATACGCAGTATTTT. Its translation is CATYRNVADTQYF.

In DNA, the CDR3 is TGTGCCAGTAGTCCAACGACAGGGGGCTATGAAAAACTGTTTTTT. Its protein product is CASSPTTGGYEKLFF. The chain carries TRBV19 and TRBJ1-4; TRBD1 matches 10 bases. J was trimmed by 6 bases and V by 5 bases; bases with no gene match: 6. The CDR3 extends over 15 amino acids. Germline V CDR1 and CDR2: LNHDA, SQIVND (reference sequence).

This sequence joins TRBV19 and TRBJ1-6, with D possibly TRBD1 on 5 matching bases. V lost 7 bases and J lost 6, with 16 bases in between. CDR3 length: 15 residues. Germline values: CDR1 LNHDA, CDR2 SQIVND (reference sequence). The CDR3 is CASKESLRGNSPLHF. The CDR3 region has the DNA TGTGCCAGTAAAGAGTCCCTTAGGGGTAATTCACCCCTCCACTTT.

The V and J genes are TRBV7-3 and TRBJ2-7; 12 bases fit TRBD1. CDR3 length equals 14 residues. V gave up 5 bases and J gave up 6 bases; unmatched junction bases: 5. Per germline, CDR1 SGHTA and CDR2 FQGTGA. The CDR3 region is CASSPSGQGAEQYF. CDR3 in DNA: TGTGCCAGCAGCCCATCGGGACAGGGGGCCGAGCAGTACTTC.

For this clone: This sample also contains other DNA sequences that code for the same CDR3. V and J are TRBV12-3 or TRBV12-4 and TRBJ1-2; 9 positions match TRBD1. The CDR3 is 12 residues long. The junction had 2 bases not matched to a gene; V was cut back by 4 bases and J by 8 bases. Here the CDR3 reads CASSYRGLGYTF. The CDR3 bases are TGTGCCAGCAGTTACAGGGGGCTGGGCTACACCTTC.

The rearrangement links TRBV9 to TRBJ1-6, with TRBD1 as a possible D gene (5 bases). The CDR3 totals 20 residues. Trimming removed 0 bases from V and 5 bases from J, with 24 bases in between. Germline-derived CDR1 and CDR2 are SGDLS and YYNGEE. The CDR3 DNA reads as TGTGCCAGCAGCGTAGCTCCGGAGACAGCCGCCGCCCTTCATAATTCACCCCTCCACTTT. Protein sequence: CASSVAPETAAALHNSPLHF.

The V call is TRBV6-5, the J call TRBJ2-1, with 11 bases lining up with TRBD2. This CDR3 has 16 amino acids. V gave up 1 base and J gave up 4 bases; unmatched junction bases: 3. CDR1 MNHEY and CDR2 SVGAGI come from the germline V gene. CDR3: CASSYLTSGGYNEQFF. In DNA form, the CDR3 reads TGTGCCAGCAGTTACTTAACTAGCGGGGGATACAATGAGCAGTTCTTC.

The V call is TRBV18, the J call TRBJ2-3; 8 nucleotides align to TRBD2. V trimming: 3 bases; J trimming: 8 bases; junction bases outside the gene matches: 13. This CDR3 spans 16 amino acids. CDR1 is KGHSH, CDR2 LQKENI, per germline. This chain's CDR3 is CASSPSGAGGPGTQYF. The CDR3 bases are TGTGCCAGCTCACCCTCCGGGGCGGGGGGACCGGGTACGCAGTATTTT.

The chain carries TRBV30 and TRBJ1-1, with unresolved D. The CDR3 is 14 amino acids. V gave up 3 bases and J gave up 0 bases, with 11 bases separating them. Germline V gene data show CDR1 as GTSNPN and CDR2 as SVGIG (reference sequence). The CDR3 nucleotides read TGTGCCTGGAGCGCCGCCGGGGTGAACACTGAAGCTTTCTTT. This sequence encodes CAWSAAGVNTEAFF.

The chain joins TRBV27 to TRBJ1-5; TRBD1 might be the D (5 bases). The CDR3 has 13 amino acids. Germline CDR1 and CDR2: MNHEY and SMNVEV (reference sequence). Between the trimmed V and J ends, which lost 3 bases and 6 bases, there was a span of 9 bases. The CDR3 loop reads CASSLGEGQPQHF. The CDR3 bases are TGTGCCAGCAGTTTGGGGGAGGGTCAGCCCCAGCATTTT.

The gene calls are TRBV5-5 and TRBJ1-4; a weak D match, TRBD1 (5 bases). Between the trimmed V and J ends, which lost 2 bases and 5 bases, there was a span of 10 bases. Germline V gene sequence: CDR1 SGHKS, CDR2 YYEKEE (reference sequence). The CDR3 spans 14 residues. CDR3 coding DNA: TGTGCCAGCAGCTTAGACAGCCTAAATGAAAAACTGTTTTTT. Translation gives CASSLDSLNEKLFF.

The V call is TRBV7-2, the J call TRBJ1-2; D is uncertain. Germline V gene lookup returns CDR1 SGHTA and CDR2 FQGNSA. Trimming shortened V by 0 bases and J by 3 bases, and 11 bases separated the two germline ends. The CDR3 totals 15 residues. The CDR3 loop reads CASSLAGGRDYGYTF. CDR3 DNA: TGTGCCAGCAGCTTAGCCGGAGGGAGGGACTATGGCTACACCTTC.

This chain connects TRBV5-1 to TRBJ1-4; D call uncertain. Germline loops: CDR1 SGHRS, CDR2 YFSETQ. Deletions cut 4 bases from V and 8 bases from J, with 21 bases between. The CDR3 loop spans 16 amino acids. The CDR3 DNA follows: TGCGCCAGCAGCGGGAGGACCTCAAAAGGGAAAGAAAAACTGTTTTTT. Its protein product is CASSGRTSKGKEKLFF.

The V and J genes are TRBV7-2 and TRBJ1-3, with D tentatively TRBD1 (5 bases). With 2 bases removed from V and 1 base from J, the gap between germline ends came to 15 bases. The CDR3 consists of 17 residues. Germline CDR1 reads SGHTA; CDR2 reads FQGNSA. The CDR3 bases are TGTGCCAGCAGCTTACAGATGACCAGGGTGTCTGGAAACACCATATATTTT. It is translated as CASSLQMTRVSGNTIYF.

The chain links TRBV20-1 to TRBJ1-2; D not resolved. Germline CDR1 reads DFQATT; CDR2 reads SNEGSKA (reference sequence). The CDR3 sequence is 11 residues long. Trimming left V 6 bases short and J 7 bases short, with 12 bases between. Here the CDR3 reads CSAPAVGGYTF. The CDR3 DNA follows: TGCAGTGCCCCAGCGGTGGGTGGCTACACCTTC.

CDR3 in DNA: TGTGCCAGCAGCTCCAATGGGGCAGGCGTCCACGAGCAGTACTTC. This sequence encodes CASSSNGAGVHEQYF. This chain joins TRBV5-6 and TRBJ2-7, with D maybe TRBD1 (5 bases). This CDR3 comprises 15 residues. V was clipped by 3 bases and J by 5 bases, with 18 bases between them. Germline lookup yields CDR1 SGHDT and CDR2 YYEEEE.

The rearrangement links TRBV10-3 to TRBJ2-6; no reliable D call. The ends were cut back, 3 bases at V and 1 base at J, with 7 bases in the middle. Germline V CDR1 and CDR2: ENHRY, SYGVKD. There are 15 residues in the CDR3. This CDR3 reads CAISDPRSGANVLTF. CDR3 DNA: TGTGCCATCAGTGACCCCCGGTCTGGGGCCAACGTCCTGACTTTC.